The T cell receptor (beta chain) described here comes from a study of cytomegalovirus exposure and HLA in healthy donors. The repertoire was sequenced with immunoSEQ multiplex PCR; TCRdb's copy has only in-frame clones and lacks some. The sample yields 80,000 to 100,000 clones, roughly 88% seen once. Sequenced sample: PBMCs. The TCR comes from a man aged 25-45 years in good health and CMV-seronegative.

CDR3 region: CASSSDRANTDTQYF. The CDR3 DNA sequence: TGTGCCAGCAGCTCGGACAGGGCCAACACAGATACGCAGTATTTT. The chain carries TRBV5-8 and TRBJ2-3, with TRBD1 matching 8 bases. V gave up 3 bases and J gave up 2 bases; unmatched junction bases: 5. The CDR3 is 15 amino acids. The V gene's germline CDR1 is SGHTS and CDR2 YDEGEE.